This T cell receptor beta chain is drawn from a study of CD8+ T cells in alopecia areata (dated by TCRdb to about 2018). As for the study more broadly: The treated patients, all with moderate-to-severe alopecia areata, were enrolled in an open-label pilot trial of oral tofacitinib given at 5 to 10 mg twice daily. RNA came from the PAXgene miRNA kit for fixed scalp, the miRNeasy kit for PBMCs, and the RNeasy kit for mouse skin. Scalp clonality was compared across normal scalp (n=4), patchy alopecia areata scalp (n=8), and alopecia totalis/universalis scalp (n=8). Tofacitinib was given for 6 to 18 months, followed by 6 months of follow-up off drug to assess delayed response and recurrence. Biopsies were taken from tofacitinib-treated patients at baseline and at 4 and 24 weeks of treatment, and a later scalp biopsy was taken in several of the tofacitinib-treated patients. TCRbeta CDR3 regions were amplified by immunoSEQ multiplex PCR using 35 Vbeta forward and 13 Jbeta reverse primers. In both human patients and the C3H/HeJ mouse model, the study applied high-throughput TCRbeta sequencing to look at T cell clonal expansion in alopecia areata. Scalp tissue and sorted CD4+ and CD8+ peripheral blood T cells from patchy and totalis/universalis alopecia areata patients and from healthy controls were covered by human TCRbeta sequencing. Summary of the overall study and its limitations: Higher clonality and more expanded CD8+ clones were observed in lesional scalp than in normal scalp, particularly in alopecia totalis/universalis, a finding suggestive of antigenic drive. Scalp TCR repertoire analysis is complicated because resident alphabeta T cells in normal human skin are also sequenced, whereas mouse skin is dominated by gammadelta T cells. Compared with mice, TCR sequences shared between patients were less clear, possibly partly because of HLA diversity across the patient population.

On this clone: Its antigen remains undetermined. No much larger clonotype is one base removed from it; base qualities were not supplied.

V and J are truncated by 2 bases and 1 base respectively, leaving an intervening sequence of 8 bases. From the cysteine up to the phenylalanine, the CDR3 has a length of 13 residues. The read is trimmed to its CDR3 DNA, 39 bases read in frame from base 1. CDR1 and CDR2 are drawn from the germline V gene (reference sequence): GTSNPN, SVGIG. This sample's time point label indicates: baseline before oral tofacitinib. Peripheral blood and lesional scalp punch biopsies were obtained from patients with alopecia areata. PBMCs were isolated by density centrifugation and stained for CD3, CD4 and CD8, and CD4+ and CD8+ T cells were sorted on a FACSAria. The library was built by means of the immunoSEQ multiplex PCR assay. For TCR sequencing, RNA was extracted from every sample and reverse transcribed into cDNA to serve as template. First-strand cDNA was synthesized with SuperScript III using a 2:1 mix of oligo-dT and random hexamers. A synthetic immune receptor repertoire was used to measure amplification bias, and any remaining bias was corrected computationally. In the original analysis: Raw reads were preprocessed to remove errors, and CDR3 was defined according to IMGT conventions as the region from the conserved cysteine to phenylalanine. Clonality was calculated as 1 minus Shannon entropy normalized by log2 of the number of productive unique TCRs. Whether scalp clones were CD4 or CD8 was inferred by matching scalp TCRbeta sequences against CD4 and CD8 repertoires sorted from blood. In TCRdb, the immuneACCESS table is reduced to in-frame sequences with V and J assigned. These tables do not hold every clone; where another copy was compared, an unresolved V gene accounts for under half, and the others remain unexplained. V, J and clone size reflect that table, while D and trimming were determined from the DNA. This sample holds over 150,000 clones; roughly 60% were observed only once. Jointly, the top ten make up under 2% of the sample.

The sequencing used CD4+ T cells sorted from blood, collected at week 0. The sequence was collected from a human donor with alopecia areata. The chain links TRBV30 with TRBJ1-2; TRBD1 is possibly the D segment (6 matching bases). CDR3 reads: CAWSRTVNYGYTF. In nucleotide form, the sequence is TGTGCCTGGAGTCGGACAGTTAACTATGGCTACACCTTC.